This paragraph covers one T cell receptor beta chain sequence. Sequence at one end of the junction differs from germline and may be a read error. Germline-derived CDR1 and CDR2 are LGHDT and YNNKEL (reference sequence). The CDR3 contains 15 residues. Through a sample-barcoded 5' primer and a J-beta primer mix, a second PCR was run for roughly 7 to 12 cycles. TCRdb passed the 5' RACE reads through MiXCR, listing each CDR3 protein once. This table has 850,000 to 1,300,000 distinct CDR3 sequences, less than 50% appearing once. These data come from a study of blood T cells in healthy people across ages. The V and J genes are TRBV3-1 and TRBJ2-3; D is perhaps TRBD1 or TRBD2 (5 bases each). The receptor was isolated from a woman aged 55-69 years in good health. The specimen was blood. DNA for the CDR3: TGTGCCAACAGCCAAGATGGGGGTTACACAGATACGCAGTATTTT. It yields the protein CANSQDGGYTDTQYF.